The entry below describes one T cell receptor (beta chain). This sample is drawn from a study of technical replicates of blood from a few donors. This CDR3 is 16 amino acids long. V dropped 4 bases and J dropped 2; count of bases not matched to a gene: 6. Germline CDR1 reads SGHNT; CDR2 reads YYREEE (reference sequence). Clones were sequenced by immunoSEQ multiplex PCR, and TCRdb holds only the in-frame ones, with some missing. This table has about 82,000 clones, nearly 96% appearing once. The sequenced material came from T cells isolated from PBMCs. The source of this sequence is a human donor in good health. The chain combines TRBV5-4 with TRBJ2-5; 12 nucleotides line up with TRBD2. CDR3 DNA: TGTGCCAGCAGCACCCGACTAGCGGGGGATCAAGAGACCCAGTACTTC. Translating gives CASSTRLAGDQETQYF.